This T cell receptor beta chain was recovered during a study of blood T cell repertoires in COVID-19. Here immunoSEQ multiplex PCR was the method, and the copy in TCRdb shows in-frame clones only, minus some. Of 200,000 to 250,000 clones listed, roughly four fifths are singletons. The CDR3 length is 16 residues. Germline V lookup: CDR1 SQVTM, CDR2 ANQGSEA. V was pared by 0 bases and J by 3 bases, with 10 bases of the junction left unmatched. The chain combines TRBV29-1 with TRBJ1-2; 7 bases map to TRBD1. The TCR sequence derives from a woman in her 30s who had recovered from COVID-19. The sample taken for sequencing was peripheral blood. The CDR3 coding sequence is TGCAGCGTTGAAGATATCGGGGCAGGGGGTTACTATGGCTACACCTTC. It encodes CSVEDIGAGGYYGYTF.